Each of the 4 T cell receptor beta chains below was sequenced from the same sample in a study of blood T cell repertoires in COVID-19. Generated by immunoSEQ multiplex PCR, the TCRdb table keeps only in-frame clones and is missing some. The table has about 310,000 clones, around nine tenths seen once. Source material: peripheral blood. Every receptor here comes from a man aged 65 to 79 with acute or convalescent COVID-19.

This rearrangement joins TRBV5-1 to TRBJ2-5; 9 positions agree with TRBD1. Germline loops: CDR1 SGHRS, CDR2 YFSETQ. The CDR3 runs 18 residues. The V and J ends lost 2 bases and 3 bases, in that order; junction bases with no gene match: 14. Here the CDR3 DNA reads TGCGCCAGCAGCTTACAACCAGGGACAGGGACGGTGAAAGAGACCCAGTACTTC. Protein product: CASSLQPGTGTVKETQYF.

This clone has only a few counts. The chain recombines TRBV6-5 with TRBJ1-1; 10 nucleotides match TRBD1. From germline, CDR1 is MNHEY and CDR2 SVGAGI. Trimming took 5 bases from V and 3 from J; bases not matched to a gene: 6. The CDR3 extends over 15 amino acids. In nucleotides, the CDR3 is TGTGCCAGCAGTCGACAGGGGGCTTCGTACACTGAAGCTTTCTTT. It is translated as CASSRQGASYTEAFF.

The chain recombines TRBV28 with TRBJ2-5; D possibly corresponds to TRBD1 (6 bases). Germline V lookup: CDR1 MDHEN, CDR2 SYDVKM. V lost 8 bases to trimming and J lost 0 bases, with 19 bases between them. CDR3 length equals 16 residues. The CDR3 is CASAGAGTLYQETQYF. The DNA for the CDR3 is TGTGCCAGCGCAGGAGCCGGGACACTGTACCAAGAGACCCAGTACTTC.

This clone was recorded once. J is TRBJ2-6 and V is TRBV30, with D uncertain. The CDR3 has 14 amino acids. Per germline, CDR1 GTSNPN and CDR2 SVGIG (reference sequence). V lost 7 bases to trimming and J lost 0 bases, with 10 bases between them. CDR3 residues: CAYINSSGANVLTF. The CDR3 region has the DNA TGTGCCTACATCAACAGCTCTGGGGCCAACGTCCTGACTTTC.